The 6 T cell receptor beta chains in this list originate from one sample, sequenced in a study of blood T cell repertoires in COVID-19. Profiled with immunoSEQ multiplex PCR; TCRdb holds only in-frame clones, not every one. The table shows 95,000 to 150,000 clones, with about 90% occurring only once. The sequenced sample consisted of peripheral blood. The receptors derive from a woman aged 50 to 60 with active or convalescent COVID-19.

The chain links TRBV4-2 to TRBJ1-2, with 7 bases identical to TRBD1. Germline-derived CDR1 and CDR2 are LGHNA and YNFKEQ. The CDR3 consists of 17 residues. Unmatched junction bases numbered 15, after V lost 4 bases and J lost 4 bases. CDR3 sequence: CASSPTTGDRDTYGYTF. The CDR3 region has the DNA TGTGCCAGCAGCCCAACGACCGGGGACAGAGACACCTATGGCTACACCTTC.

This rearrangement joins TRBV13 to TRBJ2-7, with 9 positions matching TRBD2. The germline V gene encodes CDR1 PRHDT and CDR2 FYEKMQ (reference sequence). Trimming took 5 bases from V and 3 from J; bases not matched to a gene: 5. This CDR3 region has 14 residues. Here the CDR3 reads CASSPRTSDYEQYF. In DNA, the CDR3 is TGTGCCAGCAGCCCACGGACTAGCGACTACGAGCAGTACTTC. The full variable domain, its missing parts supplied by reference TRBV13 and TRBJ2-7, is AAGVIQSPRHLIKEKRETATLKCYPIPRHDTVYWYQQGPGQDPQFLISFYEKMQSDKGSIPDRFSAQQFSDYHSELNMSSLELGDSALYFCASSPRTSDYEQYFGPGTRLTVT.

The chain has TRBV7-8 and TRBJ2-7, with D perhaps TRBD2 (6 bases). From germline, CDR1 is SGHVS and CDR2 FQNEAQ. Trimming removed 4 bases at V and 5 bases at J, with 21 bases between. This CDR3 is built from 16 residues. The CDR3 DNA reads as TGTGCCAGCAGCTCTACCCGAACTAGCAGGCAGAACGAGCAGTACTTC. Its translation is CASSSTRTSRQNEQYF.

This clone has just one count. This chain links TRBV18 with TRBJ1-2; D is uncertain. With 5 bases removed from V and 4 bases from J, the gap between germline ends came to 11 bases. Germline CDR1 is KGHSH and CDR2 is LQKENI. The CDR3 is 13 residues long. The CDR3 nucleotides are TGTGCCAGCTCATCCGACACCCTCTATGGCTACACCTTC. Its translation: CASSSDTLYGYTF.

V usage is TRBV11-1 and J usage is TRBJ2-2, with a weak D call TRBD1 (5 bases). The CDR3 runs to 14 residues. CDR1 SGHAT and CDR2 FQDESV come from the germline V gene (reference sequence). V dropped 4 bases and J dropped 1 base, with 7 bases sitting between them. The CDR3 nucleotides are TGTGCCAGCAGCTCGACAGTGAACACCGGGGAGCTGTTTTTT. Translating gives CASSSTVNTGELFF. Full variable domain (rest looked up from reference TRBV11-1 and TRBJ2-2): EAEVAQSPRYKITEKSQAVAFWCDPISGHATLYWYRQILGQGPELLVQFQDESVVDDSQLPKDRFSAERLKGVDSTLKIQPAELGDSAMYLCASSSTVNTGELFFGEGSRLTVL.

The J gene is TRBJ2-2, the V gene TRBV9; 9 bases match TRBD2. Germline CDR1 and CDR2: SGDLS and YYNGEE. The length of the CDR3 is 20 residues. Unmatched junction bases numbered 22, after V lost 6 bases and J lost 4 bases. CDR3 in DNA: TGTGCCAGCAACCCTCGGTCTAGCGGGATGATGGTTGGATGCACCGGGGAGCTGTTTTTT. The encoded protein is CASNPRSSGMMVGCTGELFF.